Below, 11 T cell receptor beta chains from the same sample are listed, as sequenced in a study of blood T cell repertoires in COVID-19. Assay: immunoSEQ multiplex PCR; the TCRdb copy retains only in-frame clones and omits some. The top ten hold less than 3% of the sample, which has 300,000 or so clones, 89% seen once. What was sequenced was PBMCs or T cells enriched from blood (not recorded which). These TCRs come from a woman in her forties or fifties who had been exposed to COVID-19.

This clone was seen a handful of times. The V gene is TRBV29-1, the J gene TRBJ1-1, with a tentative D call TRBD1 (5 bases). CDR3 length equals 11 residues. V was pared by 0 bases and J by 11 bases, with 10 bases between. CDR1 and CDR2 from the germline V gene are SQVTM and ANQGSEA. CDR3 DNA: TGCAGCGTTGAAGATAATACAGGTGCTTTCTTT. Encoded protein: CSVEDNTGAFF.

The table lists this clone with a count of one. The chain links TRBV3-1 (or the pseudogene TRBV3-2) to TRBJ2-7; D ambiguous. There are 16 residues in the CDR3. Trimming removed 2 bases from V and 7 bases from J, with 21 bases in between. Looked up from germline, CDR1 is LGHDT and CDR2 is YNNKEL (reference sequence). The CDR3 coding sequence is TGTGCCAGCAGCCAACCTAAAACTATATCTCCTTTTGAGCAGTACTTC. It yields the protein CASSQPKTISPFEQYF.

This rearrangement joins TRBV19 to TRBJ1-1; 8 bases are a match to TRBD1. Germline trimming cut 6 bases from V and 0 bases from J; bases unmatched to any gene: 12. This CDR3 region has 17 residues. CDR1 and CDR2 (germline): LNHDA, SQIVND (reference sequence). The CDR3 sequence is CASRGADRVTMNTEAFF. The CDR3 nucleotides are TGTGCCAGTAGAGGGGCGGACAGGGTAACCATGAACACTGAAGCTTTCTTT.

The chain is built from TRBV27 and TRBJ2-1; TRBD2 matches at 9 bases. Germline-derived CDR1 and CDR2 are MNHEY and SMNVEV (reference sequence). The CDR3 covers 17 residues. V gave up 4 bases and J gave up 4 bases; unmatched junction bases: 11. The CDR3 region has the DNA TGTGCCAGCAGTTCCTCCTCGGCGGGGGGGATGTACAATGAGCAGTTCTTC. It codes for CASSSSSAGGMYNEQFF.

This rearrangement joins TRBV28 to TRBJ1-1, with D hard to call. The CDR3 sequence is 13 residues long. Germline lookup yields CDR1 MDHEN and CDR2 SYDVKM. Trimming removed 5 bases from V and 6 bases from J, with 13 bases in between. Here the CDR3 reads CASSPRPTPEAFF. The CDR3 DNA is TGTGCCAGCAGTCCTCGTCCTACCCCTGAAGCTTTCTTT.

CDR3 residues: CASSLADTPPQYF. As DNA, the CDR3 is TGTGCCAGCAGTTTAGCGGACACCCCCCCCCAGTACTTC. The chain couples TRBV12-3 or TRBV12-4 to TRBJ2-5; D might be TRBD1 (5 bases). Trimming cost V 0 bases and J 9 bases, with 11 bases left between them. The CDR3 runs 13 residues.

The rearrangement uses TRBV4-1 and TRBJ1-4; TRBD1 agrees at 10 bases. The CDR3 has 18 amino acids. After removal of 4 bases from V and 1 base from J, the junction contained 9 bases not matched to a gene. In germline, CDR1 is MGHRA, CDR2 YSYEKL. CDR3 coding DNA: TGCGCCAGCAGCCGGGTTCCGGGACAGGGGAAAACTAATGAAAAACTGTTTTTT. As protein: CASSRVPGQGKTNEKLFF.

J is TRBJ1-1 and V is TRBV28; D not resolved. The ends were cut back, 2 bases at V and 1 base at J, with 8 bases in the middle. The CDR3 contains 14 residues. From germline, CDR1 is MDHEN and CDR2 SYDVKM. CDR3 sequence reads: CASSLPGGNTEAFF. CDR3 DNA: TGTGCCAGCAGTTTACCAGGTGGGAACACTGAAGCTTTCTTT.

This clone was seen a handful of times. This chain uses TRBV19 with TRBJ2-4; 9 positions match TRBD1. This CDR3 has 18 residues. CDR1 is LNHDA and CDR2 is SQIVND in the germline V gene (reference sequence). V lost 3 bases and J lost 0; bases outside the gene matches: 9. CDR3 residues: CASSMGTGYNIAKNIQYF. The CDR3 DNA reads as TGTGCCAGTAGTATGGGGACAGGGTACAATATAGCCAAAAACATTCAGTACTTC.

The J gene is TRBJ1-3, the V gene TRBV28, with 7 bases aligning to TRBD1. The CDR3 is made up of 14 amino acids. V lost 6 bases, J lost 0 bases, and 2 bases stayed unmatched. The germline V gene encodes CDR1 MDHEN and CDR2 SYDVKM. The CDR3 protein is CASSHRGSGNTIYF. In DNA, the CDR3 is TGTGCCAGCAGCCACAGGGGCTCTGGAAACACCATATATTTT.

The genes are TRBV7-9 and TRBJ1-6; D is perhaps TRBD1 (6 bases). V was cut by 3 bases and J by 8 bases, with 8 bases left in between. This CDR3 region has 13 residues. Germline V CDR1 and CDR2: SEHNR, FQNEAQ (reference sequence). CDR3 bases: TGTGCCAGCAGCTTTTCAGGGGATTCACCCCTCCACTTT. As protein: CASSFSGDSPLHF.